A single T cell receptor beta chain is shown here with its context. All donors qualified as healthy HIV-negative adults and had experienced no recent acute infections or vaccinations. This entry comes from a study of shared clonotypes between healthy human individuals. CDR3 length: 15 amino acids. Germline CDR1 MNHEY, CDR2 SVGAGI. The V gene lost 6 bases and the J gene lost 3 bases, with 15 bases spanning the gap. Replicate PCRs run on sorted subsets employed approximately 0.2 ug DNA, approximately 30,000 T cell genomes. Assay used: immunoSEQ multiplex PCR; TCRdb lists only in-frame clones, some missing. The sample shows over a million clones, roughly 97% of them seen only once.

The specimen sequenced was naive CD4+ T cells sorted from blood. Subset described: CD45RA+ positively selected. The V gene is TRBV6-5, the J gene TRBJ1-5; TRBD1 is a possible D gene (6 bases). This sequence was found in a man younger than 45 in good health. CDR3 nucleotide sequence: TGTGCCAGCAGAGAACGAAGGACAGACAATCAGCCCCAGCATTTT. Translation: CASRERRTDNQPQHF.